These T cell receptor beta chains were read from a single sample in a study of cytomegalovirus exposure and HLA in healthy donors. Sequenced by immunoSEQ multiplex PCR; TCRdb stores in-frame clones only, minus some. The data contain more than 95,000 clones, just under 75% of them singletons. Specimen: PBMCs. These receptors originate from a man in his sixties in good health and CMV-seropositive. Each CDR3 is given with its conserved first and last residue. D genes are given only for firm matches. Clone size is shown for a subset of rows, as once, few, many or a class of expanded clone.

CASSSYTGELFF TGTGCCAGCAGCTCCTACACCGGGGAGCTGTTTTTT - TRBJ2-2 TRBV7-2 -
CSVEDPRTGGIYGYTF TGCAGCGTTGAAGATCCTCGGACAGGGGGCATCTATGGCTACACCTTC - TRBJ1-2 TRBV29-1 TRBD1
CASSLAGENTGELFF TGTGCCAGCAGCTTGGCGGGAGAGAACACCGGGGAGCTGTTTTTT - TRBJ2-2 TRBV5-4 -
CARGLKPPHYNSPLHF TGCGCCAGGGGACTCAAACCCCCTCACTATAATTCACCCCTCCACTTT - TRBJ1-6 TRBV23-1 -
CASSKIRQGGGQPQHF TGTGCCAGTAGTAAAATTAGACAGGGGGGGGGTCAGCCCCAGCATTTT - TRBJ1-5 TRBV19 TRBD1
CASSPFGEGGSNQPQHF TGTGCCAGCAGCCCCTTCGGCGAGGGTGGGAGCAATCAGCCCCAGCATTTT - TRBJ1-5 TRBV28 -
CAITGVGAPQYF TGTGCCATCACAGGGGTAGGGGCACCCCAGTACTTC once TRBJ2-5 TRBV28 TRBD1
CASSNRGREQYF TGTGCCAGTAGTAACAGGGGGCGAGAGCAGTACTTC - TRBJ2-7 TRBV19 TRBD1
CASSGRTGGKLFF TGTGCCAGCAGCGGCCGGACAGGGGGAAAACTGTTTTTT - TRBJ1-4 TRBV9 TRBD1
CASTRRGGYNYGYTF TGTGCCAGCACCCGAAGGGGGGGGTATAACTATGGCTACACCTTC once TRBJ1-2 TRBV28 -
CASSLYRDRAYVRLFF TGTGCCAGCAGCCTTTACCGGGACAGGGCATATGTCAGACTGTTTTTT - TRBJ1-4 TRBV5-6 TRBD1
CASSAFETTNEKLFF TGTGCCAGCAGCGCATTTGAGACAACTAATGAAAAACTGTTTTTT - TRBJ1-4 TRBV9 -
CASSFLGQVGTDTQYF TGCGCCAGCAGCTTCCTCGGACAGGTCGGCACAGATACGCAGTATTTT few TRBJ2-3 TRBV5-1 TRBD1
CASSFRQGGQPQHF TGTGCCAGTAGTTTCCGACAGGGGGGTCAGCCCCAGCATTTT - TRBJ1-5 TRBV19 TRBD1
CASSLGTGETSGNTIYF TGTGCCAGCTCACTCGGGACAGGGGAAACGAGCGGAAACACCATATATTTT few TRBJ1-3 TRBV18 TRBD1
CASSIQGANQPQHF TGTGCCAGCAGCATACAGGGGGCCAATCAGCCCCAGCATTTT - TRBJ1-5 TRBV6-5 TRBD1
CASSKDTAGTIYF TGTGCCAGCAGTAAGGACACTGCTGGTACCATATATTTT - TRBJ1-3 TRBV2 -
CAISAGGARTEAFF TGTGCCATCAGCGCAGGGGGCGCGAGGACTGAAGCTTTCTTT - TRBJ1-1 TRBV10-3 TRBD1
CASSLVAGEADTQYF TGCGCCAGCAGCTTGGTAGCGGGGGAGGCAGATACGCAGTATTTT - TRBJ2-3 TRBV5-1 TRBD2
CASSLWGRGDSPLHF TGCGCCAGCAGCTTATGGGGCAGGGGGGATTCACCCCTCCACTTT - TRBJ1-6 TRBV5-1 TRBD1
CASSPTTGTGEYF TGTGCCAGCAGCCCCACAACGGGGACAGGGGAGTACTTC - TRBJ2-7 TRBV5-6 TRBD1
CASMAKRDRVTEAFF TGTGCCAGTATGGCGAAACGGGACAGGGTGACTGAAGCTTTCTTT few TRBJ1-1 TRBV19 TRBD1
CASSFQRFRGLGTEAFF TGTGCCAGCAGTTTTCAGCGCTTCCGAGGGTTAGGTACTGAAGCTTTCTTT - TRBJ1-1 TRBV28 -
CASSLLTETSNQPQHF TGTGCCAGCAGTTTATTGACAGAAACAAGCAATCAGCCCCAGCATTTT - TRBJ1-5 TRBV28 -
CASSEGRDSEAFF TGTGCCAGCAGCGAGGGCAGGGATTCTGAAGCTTTCTTT - TRBJ1-1 TRBV9 -
CASSLDRTLMRFF TGTGCCAGCAGCCTGGACAGGACCTTGATGCGGTTCTTC - TRBJ2-1 TRBV7-3 TRBD1
CASSRPGTRNYGYTF TGCGCCAGCAGCCGACCAGGGACTCGTAACTATGGCTACACCTTC - TRBJ1-2 TRBV4-1 -
CASSVGGEANNSPLHF TGTGCCAGCAGCGTAGGAGGGGAGGCAAACAATTCACCCCTCCACTTT - TRBJ1-6 TRBV9 -
CASTLRGDNSYNEQFF TGTGCCAGCACTCTACGGGGGGACAACTCCTACAATGAGCAGTTCTTC - TRBJ2-1 TRBV7-9 -
CSAQGADEKLFF TGCAGCGCTCAGGGGGCGGATGAAAAACTGTTTTTT - TRBJ1-4 TRBV29-1 TRBD1
CASSLGQGSRAFF TGTGCCAGCAGCTTGGGACAGGGAAGTAGAGCTTTCTTT - TRBJ1-1 TRBV5-6 TRBD1
CAWRGGTGGSYGYTF TGTGCCTGGAGGGGAGGGACAGGGGGCAGCTATGGCTACACCTTC - TRBJ1-2 TRBV30 TRBD1
CASSLSAFNSPLHF TGTGCCAGCAGTTTGAGTGCGTTTAATTCACCCCTCCACTTT - TRBJ1-6 TRBV5-4 -
CASSFSREGYTF TGCGCCAGCAGCTTTAGCAGGGAAGGCTACACCTTC - TRBJ1-2 TRBV5-1 -
CASTGQGASNEKLFF TGCGCCAGCACGGGACAGGGGGCGTCTAATGAAAAACTGTTTTTT - TRBJ1-4 TRBV5-1 TRBD1
CASSDMWTGNTGELFF TGTGCCAGCAGTGATATGTGGACAGGGAACACCGGGGAGCTGTTTTTT - TRBJ2-2 TRBV6-1 TRBD1
CASSLQGTAEAFF TGTGCCAGCAGCCTACAGGGTACGGCTGAAGCTTTCTTT - TRBJ1-1 TRBV28 -
CASSHGAGNQPQHF TGTGCCAGCAGTCATGGGGCAGGCAATCAGCCCCAGCATTTT - TRBJ1-5 TRBV27 -
CASKDRYSNQPQHF TGTGCCAGCAAGGACAGGTATAGCAATCAGCCCCAGCATTTT - TRBJ1-5 TRBV9 TRBD1
CASSPPGDSGNTIYF TGTGCCAGCAGCCCTCCAGGGGACTCTGGAAACACCATATATTTT - TRBJ1-3 TRBV28 -
CASSLGAQGKGDEQYF TGTGCCAGCAGTTTAGGAGCCCAGGGAAAGGGGGACGAGCAGTACTTC - TRBJ2-7 TRBV28 -
CASSLDRYYYGYTF TGTGCCAGCAGTTTAGATAGATATTACTATGGCTACACCTTC - TRBJ1-2 TRBV27 -
CASSPRDSEGEETQYF TGCGCCAGCAGCCCTCGGGACAGCGAGGGCGAAGAGACCCAGTACTTC - TRBJ2-5 TRBV4-1 TRBD1
CASSRRGGLARNEQFF TGTGCCAGCAGCCGTAGGGGCGGACTAGCGCGGAATGAGCAGTTCTTC - TRBJ2-1 TRBV7-9 TRBD2
CASSITGSGANVLTF TGCGCCAGCAGCATAACAGGGTCTGGGGCCAACGTCCTGACTTTC many TRBJ2-6 TRBV5-1 -
CASSLEGYTGFGNTIYF TGTGCCAGCAGCTTAGAGGGGTATACAGGGTTCGGAAACACCATATATTTT - TRBJ1-3 TRBV7-8 -
CASSSFLNYGYTF TGTGCCAGCAGCTCCTTCCTCAACTATGGCTACACCTTC few TRBJ1-2 TRBV7-8 -
CASAEAGLSYEQYF TGTGCCAGCGCAGAAGCGGGGCTCTCCTACGAGCAGTACTTC - TRBJ2-7 TRBV11-1 TRBD2
CASSLDRSYSNQPQHF TGTGCCAGTAGTTTGGACAGGTCATATAGCAATCAGCCCCAGCATTTT - TRBJ1-5 TRBV19 TRBD1
CSAGTSGVGEQFF TGCAGCGCCGGGACTAGCGGGGTCGGTGAGCAGTTCTTC few TRBJ2-1 TRBV29-1 TRBD2
CASSYGGTGGILGGYTF TGTGCCAGTAGCTACGGAGGGACAGGGGGCATACTAGGAGGCTACACCTTC - TRBJ1-2 TRBV19 TRBD1
CASSQPDRPGYTF TGCGCCAGCAGTCAACCCGACAGGCCTGGCTACACCTTC - TRBJ1-2 TRBV23-1 -
CASSLRGQGFEQYF TGTGCCAGCAGCTTGAGGGGACAGGGATTCGAGCAGTACTTC - TRBJ2-7 TRBV5-6 TRBD1
CASSPNRDEQYF TGTGCCAGCAGCCCCAATCGGGACGAGCAGTACTTC - TRBJ2-7 TRBV7-8 -
CASSPGQLYEQYF TGTGCCAGCTCACCGGGACAGTTATACGAGCAGTACTTC - TRBJ2-7 TRBV18 TRBD1
CASSLAGAGNTIYF TGTGCTAGCAGCTTAGCAGGGGCAGGAAACACCATATATTTT once TRBJ1-3 TRBV7-7 -
CASSFFSGAFQETQYF TGTGCCAGCAGTTTCTTTAGCGGGGCGTTCCAAGAGACCCAGTACTTC - TRBJ2-5 TRBV6-6 TRBD2
CASSSPGLADPYEQYF TGTGCCAGCAGTTCCCCCGGGCTAGCGGACCCCTACGAGCAGTACTTC few TRBJ2-7 TRBV28 TRBD2